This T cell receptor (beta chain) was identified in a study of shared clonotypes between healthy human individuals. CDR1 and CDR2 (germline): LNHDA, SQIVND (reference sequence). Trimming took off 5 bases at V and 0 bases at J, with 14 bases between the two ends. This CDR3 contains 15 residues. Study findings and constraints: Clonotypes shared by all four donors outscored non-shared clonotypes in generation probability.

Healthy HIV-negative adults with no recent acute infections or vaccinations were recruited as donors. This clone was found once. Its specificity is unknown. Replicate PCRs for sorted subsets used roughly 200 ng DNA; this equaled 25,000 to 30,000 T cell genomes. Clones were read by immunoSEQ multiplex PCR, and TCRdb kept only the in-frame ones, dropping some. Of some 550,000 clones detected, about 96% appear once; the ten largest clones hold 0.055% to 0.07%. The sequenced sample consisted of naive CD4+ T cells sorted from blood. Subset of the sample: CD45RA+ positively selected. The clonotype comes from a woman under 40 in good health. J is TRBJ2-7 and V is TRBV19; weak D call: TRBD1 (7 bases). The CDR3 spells CASSVGGQASYEQYF. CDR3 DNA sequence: TGTGCCAGTAGTGTGGGAGGACAGGCCTCCTACGAGCAGTACTTC.